Here is one T cell receptor beta chain with its context. Its antigen remains unidentified. Clones were sequenced by immunoSEQ multiplex PCR, and TCRdb holds only the in-frame ones, with some missing. Of about 50,000 clones listed, under 80% are singletons. The V gene end was trimmed by 2 bases and the J gene end by 6 bases; junction bases not matched to a gene: 10. This CDR3 has 16 residues. Germline V gene lookup returns CDR1 MDHEN and CDR2 SYDVKM. Time point of the sample: cycle 4 day 1 (C4D1), after about 6 weeks of nivolumab. Each patient relapsed following autologous stem cell transplantation, and prior brentuximab vedotin exposure differed. The data were taken from a study of PD-1 blockade in classical Hodgkin lymphoma. Notes on the study in general: Significant TCR diversity gains by C4D1 occurred in CD4+ but not CD8+ cells.

This clonotype was sampled from a human donor with classical Hodgkin lymphoma. This specimen was peripheral blood mononuclear cells (PBMCs), taken before the fourth cycle of nivolumab. The chain is built from TRBV28 and TRBJ1-2; 9 bases map to TRBD1. The CDR3 protein is CASSLSAPGTGNGYTF. CDR3 DNA: TGTGCCAGCAGTTTAAGCGCCCCCGGGACAGGGAATGGCTACACCTTC.